The clone carrying this T cell receptor beta chain was seen a few times. CDR3 size: 14 residues. V was clipped by 0 bases and J by 6 bases, with 12 bases between them. From germline, CDR1 is GTSNPN and CDR2 SVGIG (reference sequence). The data originate from a study of blood T cell repertoires in COVID-19. The data were produced by immunoSEQ multiplex PCR, yet TCRdb's version contains in-frame clones alone and is incomplete. The sample has about 220,000 clones; roughly 80% are singletons. The receptor was derived from a woman aged 60-75 years who had recovered from COVID-19. The V call is TRBV30, the J call TRBJ1-5; perhaps TRBD1 as D (5 bases). What was sequenced was peripheral blood. The CDR3 reads CAWSVPQGGQPQHF. CDR3 sequence (DNA): TGTGCCTGGAGTGTCCCGCAGGGCGGTCAGCCCCAGCATTTT.